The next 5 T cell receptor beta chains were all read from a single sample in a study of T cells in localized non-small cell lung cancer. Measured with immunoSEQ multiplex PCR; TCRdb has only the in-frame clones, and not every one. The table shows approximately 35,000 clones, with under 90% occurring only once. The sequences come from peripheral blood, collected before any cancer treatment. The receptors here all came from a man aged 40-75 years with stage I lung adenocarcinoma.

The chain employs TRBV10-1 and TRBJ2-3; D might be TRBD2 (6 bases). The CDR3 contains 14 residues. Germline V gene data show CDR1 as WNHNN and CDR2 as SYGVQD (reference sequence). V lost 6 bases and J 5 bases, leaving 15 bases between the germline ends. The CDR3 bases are TGCGCCAGCAGCGGGGGACGCAGCCGAGATACGCAGTATTTT. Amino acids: CASSGGRSRDTQYF.

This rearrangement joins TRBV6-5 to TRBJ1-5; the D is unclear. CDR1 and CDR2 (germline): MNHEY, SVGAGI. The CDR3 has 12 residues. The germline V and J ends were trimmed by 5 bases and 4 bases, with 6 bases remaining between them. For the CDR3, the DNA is TGTGCCAGCAGTGGGAGGAATCAGCCCCAGCATTTT. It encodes CASSGRNQPQHF.

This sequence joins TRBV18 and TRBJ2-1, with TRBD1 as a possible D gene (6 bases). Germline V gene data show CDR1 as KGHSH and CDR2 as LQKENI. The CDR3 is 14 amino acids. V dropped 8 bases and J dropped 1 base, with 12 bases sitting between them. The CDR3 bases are TGTGCCAGCCACCTTGGACAGTCCTACAATGAGCAGTTCTTC. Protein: CASHLGQSYNEQFF.

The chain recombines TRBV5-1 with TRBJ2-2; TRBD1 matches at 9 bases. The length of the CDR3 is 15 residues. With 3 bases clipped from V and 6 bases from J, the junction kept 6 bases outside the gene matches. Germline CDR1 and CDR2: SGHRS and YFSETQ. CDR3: CASSSGQGRAGELFF. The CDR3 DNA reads TGCGCCAGCAGCTCGGGACAGGGAAGGGCCGGGGAGCTGTTTTTT.

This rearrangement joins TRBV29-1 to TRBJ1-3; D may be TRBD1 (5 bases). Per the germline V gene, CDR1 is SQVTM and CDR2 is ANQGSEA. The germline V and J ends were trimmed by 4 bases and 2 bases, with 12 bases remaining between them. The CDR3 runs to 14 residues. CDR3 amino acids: CSVAQQAPGNTIYF. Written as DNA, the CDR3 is TGCAGCGTTGCCCAACAGGCTCCTGGAAACACCATATATTTT.